This entry lists 22 T cell receptor beta chains sequenced from one sample in a study of response to subunit inactivated influenza vaccine (dated by TCRdb to the late 2010s). Library generation was performed with RT-PCR. TCRdb shows the sequencer as Illumina HiSeq 2500. The public reads were reanalyzed by TCRdb: fastp trimming at Q25, MiXCR alignment, in-frame beta chains only. For every CDR3 protein sequence, its rows merge into one entry that carries the most common genes and DNA. The sample includes approximately 680,000 distinct CDR3 sequences, with 15% to 18% observed a single time. Around a tenth of the sample is in the top ten clones. The source was PBMCs from blood, collected 11 to 12 days after vaccination. The source of these receptors is a man between 50 and 59 years old who received an inactivated influenza vaccine. Donor details come from another sample of the same person, matched by shared clones.

A word on this clonotype: One end of the junction does not line up with germline, which may come from a read error. The chain joins TRBV7-3 to TRBJ2-2; 11 bases fit TRBD2. The CDR3 contains 16 residues. The V gene's germline CDR1 is SGHTA and CDR2 FQGTGA. In nucleotides, the CDR3 is TGTTCCAGCAGCCTGAATAGCGGGAGGGCCCGCGGGGAGCTGTTTTTT. Translated, it gives CSSSLNSGRARGELFF.

This clonotype was seen at least ten times. The chain combines TRBV6-6 with TRBJ2-1; D not resolved. Deletions cut 5 bases from V and 6 bases from J, with 5 bases between. Germline V gives CDR1 MNHNY, CDR2 SVGAGI (reference sequence). This CDR3 is 11 amino acids long. The CDR3, as DNA: TGTGCCAGCAGTGTTAGCAATGAGCAGTTCTTC. This codes for CASSVSNEQFF.

This chain uses TRBV18 with TRBJ2-7; 8 nucleotides line up with TRBD1. The CDR3 is 14 residues long. The junction had 3 bases not matched to a gene; V was cut back by 4 bases and J by 1 base. From germline, CDR1 is KGHSH and CDR2 LQKENI. The CDR3 DNA reads TGTGCCAGCTCACAGGACAGGGAGTCCTACGAGCAGTACTTC. This gives the protein CASSQDRESYEQYF.

The gene calls are TRBV20-1 and TRBJ1-2; D is unresolved. Germline loops: CDR1 DFQATT, CDR2 SNEGSKA (reference sequence). The CDR3 has 11 amino acids. V dropped 6 bases and J dropped 9 bases, with 14 bases sitting between them. CDR3 bases: TGCAGTGCACCGACACCGGGGAGCTACACCTTC. Translated: CSAPTPGSYTF.

This clonotype was seen more than once but under ten times. The chain uses TRBV7-9 and TRBJ1-3, with D maybe TRBD1 (5 bases). This CDR3 spans 16 amino acids. CDR1 and CDR2 from the germline V gene are SEHNR and FQNEAQ (reference sequence). Between the trimmed V and J ends, which lost 7 bases and 6 bases, there was a span of 22 bases. The CDR3 protein is CASISAKSGDLNTIYF. In DNA form, the CDR3 reads TGTGCCAGCATCTCCGCAAAATCGGGGGACCTAAACACCATATATTTT. Full variable domain (outside the CDR3, taken from reference TRBV7-9 and TRBJ1-3): DTGVSQNPRHKITKRGQNVTFRCDPISEHNRLYWYRQTLGQGPEFLTYFQNEAQLEKSRLLSDRFSAERPKGSFSTLEIQRTEQGDSAMYLCASISAKSGDLNTIYFGEGSWLTVV.

V usage is TRBV7-6 and J usage is TRBJ2-1, with 11 bases aligning to TRBD2. The CDR3 is 14 residues long. V lost 5 bases, J lost 7 bases, and 4 bases stayed unmatched. CDR1 and CDR2 (germline): SGHVS, FNYEAQ. The CDR3 protein is CASSVGTSGNEQFF. The CDR3 bases are TGTGCCAGCAGCGTCGGGACTAGCGGTAATGAGCAGTTCTTC.

This chain connects TRBV12-3 or TRBV12-4 to TRBJ2-3; unclear D gene. The CDR3 sequence is 14 residues long. Trimming cost V 7 bases and J 0 bases, with 11 bases left between them. CDR3: CASTQTRSTDTQYF. The CDR3 nucleotides are TGTGCCAGCACCCAGACACGTAGCACAGATACGCAGTATTTT.

There are a few counts of this clonotype. V is TRBV7-2 and J is TRBJ2-4, with 8 nucleotides matching TRBD1. Unmatched junction bases numbered 3, after V lost 4 bases and J lost 4 bases. Germline V gene lookup returns CDR1 SGHTA and CDR2 FQGNSA. The CDR3 loop spans 14 amino acids. The CDR3 region has the DNA TGTGCCAGCAGCTCCACAGGGGGGAAAAACATTCAGTACTTC. Translated: CASSSTGGKNIQYF.

This clonotype was counted only a few times. The chain couples TRBV20-1 to TRBJ2-7; D is possibly TRBD1 (6 bases). Germline CDR1 is DFQATT and CDR2 is SNEGSKA (reference sequence). V was shortened by 5 bases and J by 3 bases, with 14 bases between the two germline ends. The CDR3 totals 13 residues. CDR3 in amino acids: CSAYAGVSYEQYF. The CDR3 bases are TGCAGTGCTTATGCAGGGGTAAGCTACGAGCAGTACTTC.

This clonotype was seen a handful of times. The chain joins TRBV6-2 or TRBV6-3 to TRBJ2-5; 8 bases map to TRBD1. CDR3 length equals 14 residues. The germline gives CDR1 MNHEY, CDR2 SVGEGT. The junction had 3 bases not matched to a gene; V was cut back by 2 bases and J by 4 bases. CDR3 residues: CASSYVGQVETQYF. CDR3 DNA sequence: TGTGCCAGCAGTTACGTGGGACAGGTAGAGACCCAGTACTTC.

At least ten counts were recorded for this clonotype. The rearrangement joins TRBV6-2 or TRBV6-3 to TRBJ1-1, with D unclear. The CDR3 covers 13 residues. The germline gives CDR1 MNHEY, CDR2 SVGEGT. Trimming removed 2 bases at V and 1 base at J, with 5 bases between. CDR3 DNA: TGTGCCAGCAGTTACGGACGGAACACTGAAGCTTTCTTT. Protein sequence: CASSYGRNTEAFF.

This clonotype was counted at least ten times. The chain recombines TRBV29-1 with TRBJ2-1; 8 nucleotides align to TRBD1. CDR3 length equals 14 residues. V shed 7 bases and J 7 bases; nucleotides not matched to a gene: 12. In germline, CDR1 is SQVTM, CDR2 ANQGSEA. The CDR3 spells CSAGAGTGRNEQFF. CDR3 coding DNA: TGCAGCGCCGGGGCCGGGACAGGACGAAATGAGCAGTTCTTC.

This clonotype occurred once. The CDR3 bases are TGTGCCAGCAGCCAACCACAGGGATCCGAGCAGTACTTC. As protein: CASSQPQGSEQYF. The rearrangement joins TRBV12-3 or TRBV12-4 to TRBJ2-7, with D possibly matching TRBD1 (6 bases). V dropped 6 bases and J dropped 6 bases, with 15 bases sitting between them. The CDR3 loop spans 13 amino acids.

This clonotype was counted only a few times. The chain combines TRBV4-2 with TRBJ1-5; tentative D call: TRBD1 (5 bases). V was shortened by 5 bases and J by 4 bases, with 9 bases between the two germline ends. Germline V CDR1 and CDR2: LGHNA, YNFKEQ. CDR3 size: 13 residues. DNA of the CDR3: TGTGCCAGCAGCTTCAGGGAAAATCAGCCCCAGCATTTT. Its translation is CASSFRENQPQHF.

This chain joins TRBV3-1 and TRBJ2-3, with TRBD2 matching over 14 bases. The J segment lost 4 bases and the V segment lost 6 bases, leaving 6 bases of the junction unmatched. The CDR3 sequence is 16 residues long. CDR1 and CDR2 (germline): LGHDT, YNNKEL (reference sequence). CDR3 sequence reads: CASRPGTSGRSDTQYF. The DNA for the CDR3 is TGTGCCAGCAGACCTGGGACTAGCGGGAGATCAGATACGCAGTATTTT.

The gene calls are TRBV12-3 or TRBV12-4 and TRBJ1-1; 8 bases agree with TRBD1. This CDR3 contains 12 residues. Trimming cost V 8 bases and J 7 bases; bases outside gene matches: 6. CDR3 DNA: TGTGCCAGCGGACAGGGAAGTTATGAAGCTTTCTTT. Translated: CASGQGSYEAFF.

This clonotype has a handful of counts. V usage is TRBV18 and J usage is TRBJ2-1, with 7 bases matching TRBD2. The germline CDR1 and CDR2 sequences are KGHSH and LQKENI. This CDR3 has 16 amino acids. Trimming took 1 base from V and 4 from J; bases not matched to a gene: 7. The CDR3: CASSPREGPVYNEQFF. As DNA, the CDR3 is TGTGCCAGCTCACCACGGGAGGGACCCGTTTACAATGAGCAGTTCTTC.

J is TRBJ1-1 and V is TRBV5-1; possibly TRBD1 for D (6 bases). The CDR3 spans 14 residues. Germline lookup yields CDR1 SGHRS and CDR2 YFSETQ. Trimming cost V 0 bases and J 4 bases, with 10 bases left between them. The CDR3 nucleotides are TGCGCCAGCAGCTTGGAGTGGGGGGCCACTGAAGCTTTCTTT. It yields the protein CASSLEWGATEAFF.

The chain couples TRBV7-7 to TRBJ2-3, with D hard to call. CDR3 length: 15 amino acids. The germline V gene has CDR1 SSHAT and CDR2 FNYEAQ (reference sequence). Trimming removed 5 bases at V and 4 bases at J, with 16 bases between. The CDR3 here is CASSPRLSVADTQYF. In DNA form, the CDR3 reads TGTGCCAGCAGCCCCCGACTGAGCGTAGCAGATACGCAGTATTTT.

The table lists this clonotype with a few counts. J is TRBJ1-4 and V is TRBV7-4, with a tentative D call TRBD1 (6 bases). Per the germline V gene, CDR1 is SGHVT and CDR2 is SQSDAQ. Between the trimmed V and J ends, which lost 5 bases and 7 bases, there was a span of 17 bases. This CDR3 spans 15 amino acids. The CDR3 DNA is TGTGCCAGCAGCGGCCAACAGGGAACGGGTGAAAAACTGTTTTTT. Protein product: CASSGQQGTGEKLFF.

This clonotype was detected ten times or more. This chain links TRBV5-1 with TRBJ2-7; D call uncertain. Deletions cut 4 bases from V and 0 bases from J, with 8 bases between. The CDR3 has 13 amino acids. CDR1 and CDR2 (germline): SGHRS, YFSETQ. The CDR3 sequence is CASSLPDSYEQYF. The CDR3 DNA reads TGCGCCAGCAGCCTGCCGGACTCCTACGAGCAGTACTTC.

The chain has TRBV12-3 or TRBV12-4 and TRBJ2-1, with a possible D match to TRBD2 (5 bases). This CDR3 is 15 amino acids long. Trimming stripped 1 base from V and 5 bases from J, with 12 bases between. CDR3 nucleotide sequence: TGTGCCAGCAGTTTAGGGCTAGCAGAACACAATGAGCAGTTCTTC. It translates to CASSLGLAEHNEQFF.